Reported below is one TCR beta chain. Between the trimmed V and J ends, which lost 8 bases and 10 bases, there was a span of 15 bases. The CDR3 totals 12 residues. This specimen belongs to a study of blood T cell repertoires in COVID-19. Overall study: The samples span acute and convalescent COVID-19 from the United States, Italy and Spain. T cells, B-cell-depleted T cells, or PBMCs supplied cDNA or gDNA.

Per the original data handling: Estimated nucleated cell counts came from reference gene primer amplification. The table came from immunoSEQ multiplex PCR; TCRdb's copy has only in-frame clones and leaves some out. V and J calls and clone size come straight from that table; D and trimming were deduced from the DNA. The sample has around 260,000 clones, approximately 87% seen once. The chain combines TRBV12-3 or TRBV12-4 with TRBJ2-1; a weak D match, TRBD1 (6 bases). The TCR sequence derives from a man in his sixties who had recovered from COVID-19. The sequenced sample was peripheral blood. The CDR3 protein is CASRRYGGEQFF. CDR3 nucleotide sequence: TGTGCCAGCCGTCGGTATGGGGGCGAGCAGTTCTTC.